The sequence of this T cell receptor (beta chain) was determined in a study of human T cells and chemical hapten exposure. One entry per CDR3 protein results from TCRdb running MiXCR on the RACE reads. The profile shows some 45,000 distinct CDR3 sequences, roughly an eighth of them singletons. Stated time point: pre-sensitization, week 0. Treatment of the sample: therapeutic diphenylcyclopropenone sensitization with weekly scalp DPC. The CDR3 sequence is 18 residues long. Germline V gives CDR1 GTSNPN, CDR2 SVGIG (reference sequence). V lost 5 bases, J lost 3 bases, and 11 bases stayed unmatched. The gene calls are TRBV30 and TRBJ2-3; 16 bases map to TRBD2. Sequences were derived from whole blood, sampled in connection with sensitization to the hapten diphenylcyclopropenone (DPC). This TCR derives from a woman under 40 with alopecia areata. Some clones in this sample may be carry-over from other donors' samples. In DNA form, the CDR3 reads TGTGCCTGGTCGGGTGGAGGGACTAGCGGGAGGGCGACAGATACGCAGTATTTT. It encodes CAWSGGGTSGRATDTQYF.